This record looks at one T cell receptor (beta chain) sequence and its context. CDR1 and CDR2 (germline): SGHKS, YYEKEE (reference sequence). This CDR3 is 15 amino acids long. Losses at the gene ends were 6 bases for V and 0 bases for J; bases not matched to a gene: 3. These data originate in a study of radiotherapy plus CTLA-4 blockade in lung cancer. The repertoire was sequenced with immunoSEQ multiplex PCR; TCRdb's copy has only in-frame clones and lacks some. Of about 98,000 clones in the sample, roughly 80% are singletons; the top ten hold about 3.5%. In chemo-refractory metastatic non-small-cell lung cancer, patients got ipilimumab CTLA-4 blockade together with focal radiation.

This TCR came from a human donor with non-small cell lung cancer who had a partial response to radiotherapy plus ipilimumab. The chain recombines TRBV5-5 with TRBJ1-4, with 9 bases fitting TRBD1. This sample comprised peripheral blood, obtained from a patient treated with radiotherapy plus ipilimumab. Written as DNA, the CDR3 is TGTGCCAGCACAAGACAGGGGGCAACTAATGAAAAACTGTTTTTT. Amino acid sequence: CASTRQGATNEKLFF.